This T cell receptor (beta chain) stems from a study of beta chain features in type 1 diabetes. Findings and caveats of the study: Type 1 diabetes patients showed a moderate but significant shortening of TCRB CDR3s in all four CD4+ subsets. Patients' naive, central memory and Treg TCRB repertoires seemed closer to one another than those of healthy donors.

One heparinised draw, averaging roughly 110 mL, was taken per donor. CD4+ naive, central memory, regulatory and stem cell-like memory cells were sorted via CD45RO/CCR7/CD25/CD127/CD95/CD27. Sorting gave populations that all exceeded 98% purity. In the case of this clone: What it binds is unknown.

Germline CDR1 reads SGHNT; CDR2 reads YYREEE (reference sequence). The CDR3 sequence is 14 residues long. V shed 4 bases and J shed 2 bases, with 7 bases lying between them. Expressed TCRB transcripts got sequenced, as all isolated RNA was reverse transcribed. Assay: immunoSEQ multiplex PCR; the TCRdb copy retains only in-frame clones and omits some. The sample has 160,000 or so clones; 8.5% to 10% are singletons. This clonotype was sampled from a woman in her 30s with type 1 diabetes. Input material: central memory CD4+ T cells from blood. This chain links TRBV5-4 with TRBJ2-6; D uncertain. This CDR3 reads CASSSAAGANVLTF. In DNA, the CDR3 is TGTGCCAGCAGCAGCGCAGCTGGGGCCAACGTCCTGACTTTC.